One sample yielded the 2 T cell receptor beta chains listed below, sequenced in a study of metastatic and nonmetastatic thyroid tumors. All patients were treatment-naive before thyroid surgery. With MiXCR, TCRdb reprocessed the PCR reads. Among tens of thousands of clones, around 12% were seen once, and the ten largest hold 7% to 10%. Sequences were obtained from tumor tissue. All receptors come from a female donor with papillary thyroid cancer or a benign thyroid nodule (not recorded which). Some clones in this sample may be carry-over from other donors' samples.

Remarks on this clone: Its ends do not fully match the called genes, so a read error is possible. The chain carries TRBV20-1 and TRBJ2-7, with TRBD2 identical over 9 bases. The CDR3 covers 16 residues. Germline CDR1 and CDR2: DFQATT and SNEGSKA (reference sequence). The CDR3 is CSARDLLAGEIDEKYF. In DNA form, the CDR3 reads TGCAGTGCTAGAGATCTACTAGCGGGCGAGATCGACGAGAAGTACTTC.

This clone showed up many times. V and J are TRBV7-2 and TRBJ2-6, with 7 bases identical to TRBD2. CDR3 length equals 17 residues. The germline CDR1 and CDR2 sequences are SGHTA and FQGNSA. J was trimmed by 0 bases and V by 4 bases; bases with no gene match: 6. CDR3 sequence reads: CASSSGGGFSGANVLTF. Here the CDR3 DNA reads TGTGCCAGCAGCTCGGGAGGAGGCTTCTCTGGGGCCAACGTCCTGACTTTC.